This is a list of T cell receptor beta chains from one sample in a study of T cells in Graves' hyperthyroidism and ophthalmopathy. TCRdb reprocessed the multiplex PCR reads via MiXCR and lists one record per CDR3 protein. The data show nearly 600,000 distinct CDR3 sequences, approximately 15% seen once. What was sequenced was blood. The receptors shown here come from a young woman with Graves' ophthalmopathy. CDR3s include the opening cysteine and the closing phenylalanine or tryptophan. The order of the fields is J gene, clone size, V gene, D gene, CDR3 DNA, CDR3 protein. D genes are given only for firm matches. The size field is filled for only some rows; it gives once, few, many or a size class.

TRBJ2-1,.,TRBV29-1,TRBD1,TGCAGCGCTGAAGACAGGGGGGAGGACAATGAGCAGTTCTTC,CSAEDRGEDNEQFF
TRBJ1-2,few,TRBV3-1,TRBD1,TGTGCCAGCAGCCAAGGGGGCAGGGGGACTCTTAACTATGGCTACACCTTC,CASSQGGRGTLNYGYTF
TRBJ1-4,many,TRBV20-1,.,TGCAGTGCTAGGGCAGGGAAGTGGAATGAAAAACTGTTTTTT,CSARAGKWNEKLFF
TRBJ2-5,many,TRBV6-1,.,TGTGCCAGCAGCCGGGACTTAGTGGAGACCCAGTACTTC,CASSRDLVETQYF
TRBJ2-1,many,TRBV11-2,.,TGTGCCAGCAGCTTCGGGACTCCCCGCAATGAGCAGTTCTTC,CASSFGTPRNEQFF
TRBJ2-7,many,TRBV2,.,TGTGCCAGCAGTGTAACGGGAAACTCCTACGAGCAGTACTTC,CASSVTGNSYEQYF
TRBJ2-7,many,TRBV20-1,.,TGCAGTGCTAGGGGCAAGGGAGTCGCCTCACCATACGAGCAGTACTTC,CSARGKGVASPYEQYF
TRBJ1-5,many,TRBV28,.,TGTGCCAGCAGCCCCCAACGGGGGGCGCCTGGCAATCAGCCCCAGCATTTT,CASSPQRGAPGNQPQHF
TRBJ1-5,many,TRBV28,TRBD1,TGTGCCAGCAGTTTGGGACAGGCCCAGCATTTT,CASSLGQAQHF
TRBJ2-5,many,TRBV3-1,.,TGTGCCAGCATTGAGGGCCAGGGAGAGACCCAGTACTTC,CASIEGQGETQYF